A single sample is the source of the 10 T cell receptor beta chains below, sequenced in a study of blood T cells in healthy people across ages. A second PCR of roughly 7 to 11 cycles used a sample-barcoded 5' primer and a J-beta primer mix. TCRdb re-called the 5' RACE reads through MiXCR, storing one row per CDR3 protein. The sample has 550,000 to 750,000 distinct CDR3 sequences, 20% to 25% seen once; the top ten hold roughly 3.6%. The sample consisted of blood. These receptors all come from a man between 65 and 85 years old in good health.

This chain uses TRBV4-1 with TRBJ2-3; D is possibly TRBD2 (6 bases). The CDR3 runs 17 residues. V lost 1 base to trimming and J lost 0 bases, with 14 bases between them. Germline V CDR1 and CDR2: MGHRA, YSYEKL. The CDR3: CASSQVISGNSTDTQYF. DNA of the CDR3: TGCGCCAGCAGCCAAGTTATTAGCGGAAATAGCACAGATACGCAGTATTTT.

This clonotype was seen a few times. The CDR3 DNA sequence: TGCGCCAGCAGCCAAGATTTAATTATGGGGCGGGAGTCCTACGAGCAGTACTTC. As protein: CASSQDLIMGRESYEQYF. The rearrangement links TRBV4-3 to TRBJ2-7; 7 bases are shared with TRBD2. Germline lookup yields CDR1 LGHNA and CDR2 YSLEER. The CDR3 loop spans 18 amino acids. V dropped 0 bases and J dropped 1; count of bases not matched to a gene: 12.

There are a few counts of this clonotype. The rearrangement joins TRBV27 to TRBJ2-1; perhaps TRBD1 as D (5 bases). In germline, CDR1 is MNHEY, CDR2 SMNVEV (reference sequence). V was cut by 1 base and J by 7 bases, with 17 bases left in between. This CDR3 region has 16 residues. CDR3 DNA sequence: TGTGCCAGCAGTTTATGGGCAGGGCAATTTGGGAATGAGCAGTTCTTC. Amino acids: CASSLWAGQFGNEQFF.

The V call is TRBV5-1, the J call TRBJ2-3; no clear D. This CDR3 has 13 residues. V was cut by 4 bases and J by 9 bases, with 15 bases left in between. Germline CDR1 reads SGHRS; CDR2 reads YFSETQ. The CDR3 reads CASSPEDATTQYF. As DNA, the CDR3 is TGCGCCAGCAGCCCGGAAGACGCAACCACGCAGTATTTT.

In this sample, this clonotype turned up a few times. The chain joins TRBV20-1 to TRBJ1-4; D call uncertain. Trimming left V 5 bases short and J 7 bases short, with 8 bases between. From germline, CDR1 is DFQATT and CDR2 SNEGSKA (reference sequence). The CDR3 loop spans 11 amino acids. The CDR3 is CSAPLIEKLFF. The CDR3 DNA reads TGCAGTGCTCCTCTCATTGAAAAACTGTTTTTT.

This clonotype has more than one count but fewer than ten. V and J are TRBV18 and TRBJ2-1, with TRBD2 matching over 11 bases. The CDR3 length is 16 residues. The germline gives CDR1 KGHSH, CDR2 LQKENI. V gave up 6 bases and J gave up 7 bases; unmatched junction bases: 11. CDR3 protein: CASSGGLAATGNEQFF. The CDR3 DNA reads TGTGCCAGCTCGGGGGGACTAGCGGCAACCGGGAATGAGCAGTTCTTC.

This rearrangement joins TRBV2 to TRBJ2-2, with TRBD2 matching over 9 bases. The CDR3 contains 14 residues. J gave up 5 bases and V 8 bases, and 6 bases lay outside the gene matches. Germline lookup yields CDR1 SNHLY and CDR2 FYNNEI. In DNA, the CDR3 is TGTGCCAGCCGGCGGGAGGGCGAGACCGGGGAGCTGTTTTTT. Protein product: CASRREGETGELFF.

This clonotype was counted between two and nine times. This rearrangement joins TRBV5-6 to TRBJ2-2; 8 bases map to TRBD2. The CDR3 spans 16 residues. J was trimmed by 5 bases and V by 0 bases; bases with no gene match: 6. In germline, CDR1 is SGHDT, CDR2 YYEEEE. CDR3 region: CASSLAGGGFTGELFF. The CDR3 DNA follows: TGTGCCAGCAGCTTGGCCGGCGGGGGGTTTACCGGGGAGCTGTTTTTT.

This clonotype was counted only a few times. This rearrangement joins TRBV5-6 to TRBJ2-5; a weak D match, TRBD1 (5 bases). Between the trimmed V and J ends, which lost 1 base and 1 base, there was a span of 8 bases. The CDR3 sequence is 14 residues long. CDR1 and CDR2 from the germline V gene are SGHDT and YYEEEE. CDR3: CASSLTGRQETQYF. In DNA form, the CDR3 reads TGTGCCAGCAGCTTGACAGGCCGCCAAGAGACCCAGTACTTC. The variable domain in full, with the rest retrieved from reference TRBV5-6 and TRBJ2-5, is DAGVTQSPTHLIKTRGQQVTLRCSPKSGHDTVSWYQQALGQGPQFIFQYYEEEERQRGNFPDRFSGHQFPNYSSELNVNALLLGDSALYLCASSLTGRQETQYFGPGTRLLVL.

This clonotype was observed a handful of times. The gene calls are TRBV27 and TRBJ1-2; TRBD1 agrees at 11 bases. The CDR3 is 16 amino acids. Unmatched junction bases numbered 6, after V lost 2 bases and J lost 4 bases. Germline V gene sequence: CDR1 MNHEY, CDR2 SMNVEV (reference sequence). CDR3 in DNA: TGTGCCAGCAGTTTACGCCGGGACAGGGGGACCTATGGCTACACCTTC. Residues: CASSLRRDRGTYGYTF.